Listed below are T cell receptor beta chains from one sample, sequenced in a study of T-cell memory formation after mild COVID-19. TCRdb used MiXCR to reprocess the 5' RACE reads, holding one entry per CDR3 protein. The table includes about 470,000 distinct CDR3 sequences, more than 20% detected once. Sequences were obtained from PBMCs or a T cell subset sorted from them (not recorded which). These receptors originate from an adult woman who had mild COVID-19 (a few samples of this study predate the infection). Cell type and time point are not known. Both conserved end residues are trimmed from each CDR3.

V	CDR3
TRBV7-9	ASSDSGGAQQF
TRBV5-1	ASSLGEGRDTQY
TRBV10-3	ANRGLNTEAF
TRBV24-1	ATTRDRNTGELF
TRBV29-1	SVGERRREIAYEQY
TRBV20-1	SARAGWASGANVLT
TRBV5-1	ASSGGLAGPQETQY
TRBV9	ASSVGGGPSTSLAETQY
TRBV11-2	ASSLDPSASEQF
TRBV15	ATSRDRGRRSDTQY
TRBV27	ASRLRGNTEAF
TRBV5-4	ASSPRTSGNNEQF
TRBV5-1	ASSLDVFYNSPLH
TRBV6-5	ASSFSGGEINEQF
TRBV15	ATRDREVRELF
TRBV7-9	ASSLAGTGEAF
TRBV7-3	ASSLTGSEQY
TRBV6-5	ASSYLQGLGYT
TRBV5-1	ASRGQGFTGELF
TRBV29-1	SVGGAAYNEQF
TRBV19	ASREWREGRYEQF
TRBV27	ASRDRSSGYT
TRBV4-1	ASSQDASGGETQY
TRBV5-1	ASSWGVLNTEAF
TRBV6-6	ASRPSGGGYNEQF
TRBV20-1	SAPSMRSGQF
TRBV4-1	ASSRIEGGIQPQH
TRBV4-3	ASSRIRGAAYNEQF